The source of this T cell receptor beta chain is a study of CD8 T cells in Susac syndrome. This CDR3 is 14 amino acids long. Trimming removed 2 bases at V and 10 bases at J, with 15 bases between. The germline gives CDR1 KGHSH, CDR2 LQKENI. Only one count was recorded for this clonotype. When the RNA was reverse transcribed, random hexamers were used with an input of roughly 0.5 to 1 ug. Multiplex PCR with immunoSEQ amplified the TCR beta CDR3 across 54 Vbeta and 13 Jbeta. Via MiXCR, TCRdb re-called the immunoSEQ multiplex PCR reads, giving one row per CDR3 protein. The sample holds 200,000 to 250,000 distinct CDR3 sequences, about 94% seen once. The authors carried out high-throughput sequencing of TCR beta. They applied it to CD8+ and CD4+ T cells obtained from blood. Bulk CD8+ and CD4+ cells came from magnetic negative isolation; CD8+ TEMRA by FACS.

The chain recombines TRBV18 with TRBJ2-4; possibly TRBD2 for D (6 bases). This clonotype was sampled from a human donor with multiple sclerosis. The sequenced sample consisted of CD8+ T cells from PBMCs. Written as DNA, the CDR3 is TGTGCCAGCTCACCAAAGGACGGGGGAGGTATTCAGTACTTC. Translating it yields CASSPKDGGGIQYF.